The clone carrying this T cell receptor beta chain appeared many times. Its matching antigen is unknown. V shed 0 bases and J 5 bases; nucleotides not matched to a gene: 2. Germline CDR1 reads SGDLS; CDR2 reads YYNGEE. This CDR3 is 14 amino acids long. This specimen belongs to a study of Graves' ophthalmopathy and Graves' hyperthyroidism. The study, taken as a whole, reports: Using 13 signatures, a model distinguished ophthalmopathy from stable hyperthyroidism, reaching around 87% sensitivity and 81.08% specificity.

CDR3 regions of TCR beta were amplified from RNA transcripts. Second-round multiplex PCR followed a first-round RT-PCR using HTBI primers. TCRdb independently ran MiXCR on the multiplex PCR reads; one entry per CDR3 protein. Of 650,000 to 800,000 distinct CDR3 sequences in the sample, about two fifths were seen once. J is TRBJ2-7 and V is TRBV9; TRBD2 matches at 10 bases. The source material was peripheral blood. The source is an adult man with Graves' ophthalmopathy. The CDR3 loop is CASSVASGGNEQYF. The CDR3 DNA reads as TGTGCCAGCAGCGTAGCTAGCGGGGGCAACGAGCAGTACTTC.